This TCR beta chain stems from a study of cytomegalovirus exposure and HLA in healthy donors. Background on the study: Both the approximately 130 validation repertoires and the roughly 640 first-cohort repertoires used the same platform, as reported by a later analysis.

TCRdb keeps only in-frame clones here, not all; method: immunoSEQ multiplex PCR. This sample has about 200,000 clones, with approximately 86% found just once. Overall study results and limits: The study flagged 150 to 200 TCR beta chains as cytomegalovirus-associated. In vitro assays verified that a few CMV-associated chains recognized CMV antigens specifically.

The CDR3 consists of 13 residues. Between the trimmed V and J ends, which lost 0 bases and 8 bases, there was a span of 11 bases. The germline CDR1 and CDR2 sequences are SGHDT and YYEEEE. The donors formed part of the roughly 120-subject validation cohort, distinct from the approximately 640-subject first cohort. Turning to this clone: The target antigen is unknown.

The gene calls are TRBV5-6 and TRBJ1-2, with D possibly matching TRBD1 (6 bases). Sequencing was carried out using PBMCs. The sequence was collected from a woman aged 18-29 years in good health and CMV-seronegative. The CDR3 nucleotides are TGTGCCAGCAGCTTGGGGGACATCGGGGGCTACACCTTC. Protein: CASSLGDIGGYTF.